The TCR beta chain described here comes from a study of blood T cells in healthy people across ages. Roughly 9.8 milliliters of peripheral blood were drawn from each donor. The authors isolated at least 6 million PBMCs per sample. Germline V lookup: CDR1 LNHNV, CDR2 YYDKDF (reference sequence). The CDR3 is 14 amino acids. Trimming stripped 5 bases from V and 1 base from J, with 12 bases between. Using a J-beta primer mix together with a sample-barcoded 5' primer, a second PCR was run for about 7 to 12 cycles. Per sample, CDR3-containing paired-end reads numbered at least 3 million. TCRdb re-derived calls from the 5' RACE reads in MiXCR, one entry per CDR3 protein. The profile shows approximately 1,100,000 distinct CDR3 sequences, more than 40% of them singletons.

The sequenced sample consisted of blood. The receptor's source is a woman between 55 and 75 years old in good health. The rearrangement uses TRBV15 and TRBJ2-7, with D possibly TRBD2 on 6 matching bases. The chain's CDR3 is CATSLGTPSYEQYF. The CDR3 DNA reads TGTGCCACCAGCCTGGGGACTCCTTCCTACGAGCAGTACTTC. The variable domain in full, with the rest retrieved from reference TRBV15 and TRBJ2-7, is DAMVIQNPRYQVTQFGKPVTLSCSQTLNHNVMYWYQQKSSQAPKLLFHYYDKDFNNEADTPDNFQSRRPNTSFCFLDIRSPGLGDTAMYLCATSLGTPSYEQYFGPGTRLTVT.